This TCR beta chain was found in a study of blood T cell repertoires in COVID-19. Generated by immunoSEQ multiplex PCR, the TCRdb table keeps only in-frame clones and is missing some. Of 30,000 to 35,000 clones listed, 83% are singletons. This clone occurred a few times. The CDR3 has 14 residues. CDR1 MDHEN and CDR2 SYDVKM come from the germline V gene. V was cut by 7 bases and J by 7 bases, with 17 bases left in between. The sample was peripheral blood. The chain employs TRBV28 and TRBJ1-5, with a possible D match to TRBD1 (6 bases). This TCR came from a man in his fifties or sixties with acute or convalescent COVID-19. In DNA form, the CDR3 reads TGTGCCAGCACTCTCCCAGGGGCAGACCAGCCCCAGCATTTT. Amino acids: CASTLPGADQPQHF.